The present TCR beta chain was sequenced within a study of cytomegalovirus exposure and HLA in healthy donors. PCR primers comprised 60 Vbeta and 13 Jbeta primers. The protocol was immunoSEQ multiplex PCR, while the TCRdb copy is restricted to in-frame clones and leaves out a portion. This sample yields around 100,000 clones, of which around 73% are seen a single time; over 3% belongs to the top ten. Germline lookup yields CDR1 SEHNR and CDR2 FQNEAQ (reference sequence). CDR3 length: 15 residues. V lost 2 bases to trimming and J lost 2 bases, with 12 bases between them. Sequencing was performed on PBMCs. The receptor was isolated from a man aged 35 to 55 in good health and CMV-seronegative. This chain joins TRBV7-9 and TRBJ1-1; no clear D gene. The CDR3 DNA reads as TGTGCCAGCAGCTTACGTGTGAGACTAAACACTGAAGCTTTCTTT. Protein product: CASSLRVRLNTEAFF.